This entry features one T cell receptor beta chain sequence. These data are taken from a study of sequential checkpoint blockade in melanoma. Treatment denoted: randomized to nivolumab then ipilimumab (arm A) or the reverse (arm B). Patients had received no earlier DNA-damaging chemotherapy. PBMC sorting kept live CD3+CD8+ cells without CD19 or CD56. Repertoires were generated with immunoSEQ multiplex PCR, while TCRdb's copy carries only in-frame clones and drops some. The sample gives about 5,100 clones, roughly 80% of which show up once; almost 55% is in the top ten. From germline, CDR1 is SGHRS and CDR2 YFSETQ. Trimming removed 1 base from V and 0 bases from J, with 10 bases in between. There are 15 residues in the CDR3.

The specimen comprised CD8+ T cells sorted from blood (inferred from file names), sampled from a patient given nivolumab and ipilimumab in sequence. This chain links TRBV5-1 with TRBJ1-1; D uncertain. The source of this sequence is a human patient with melanoma. Some clones in this sample may be carry-over from other donors' samples. CDR3 in DNA: TGCGCCAGCAGCTTGAAGACGGACTTGAACACTGAAGCTTTCTTT. It yields the protein CASSLKTDLNTEAFF.